The 6 T cell receptor beta chains presented below share a single source sample, sequenced in a study of blood T cell repertoires in COVID-19. Produced via immunoSEQ multiplex PCR; TCRdb's table is partial and in-frame only. The sample has 150,000 or so clones, 85% to 90% seen once. The sample was peripheral blood. The receptors derive from a man younger than 30 with COVID-19, enrolled during active disease.

The chain employs TRBV29-1 and TRBJ1-1, with no clear D. This CDR3 is built from 15 residues. V was pared by 8 bases and J by 1 base, with 20 bases between. The germline CDR1 and CDR2 sequences are SQVTM and ANQGSEA. As DNA, the CDR3 is TGCAGCCTAGCGAACCCGGACGGATCGAACACTGAAGCTTTCTTT. This codes for CSLANPDGSNTEAFF.

This clone was recorded once. The chain uses TRBV11-1 and TRBJ2-3; TRBD1 is a possible D gene (5 bases). V was shortened by 5 bases and J by 2 bases, with 17 bases between the two germline ends. The CDR3 totals 16 residues. Germline V gene lookup returns CDR1 SGHAT and CDR2 FQDESV (reference sequence). CDR3 loop: CASSPRAQAFTDTQYF. The DNA of the CDR3 is TGTGCCAGCAGCCCCAGGGCTCAGGCGTTCACAGATACGCAGTATTTT. The full variable domain, its missing parts supplied by reference TRBV11-1 and TRBJ2-3, is EAEVAQSPRYKITEKSQAVAFWCDPISGHATLYWYRQILGQGPELLVQFQDESVVDDSQLPKDRFSAERLKGVDSTLKIQPAELGDSAMYLCASSPRAQAFTDTQYFGPGTRLTVL.

This clone ranks as medium-sized (0.01 to 0.1%). The chain joins TRBV21-1 to TRBJ2-1; the DNA was not compared with TRBD1, the D call given in the table. TRBV21-1 corresponds to a pseudogene. The CDR3 is 11 residues long. The chain's CDR3 is CASSKGPGKFF. The CDR3 nucleotides are TGTGCCAGCAGCAAAGGTCCAGGTAAGTTCTTC.

The V and J genes are TRBV5-6 and TRBJ1-6, with TRBD1 matching over 10 bases. J lost 8 bases, V lost 6 bases, and 5 bases had no gene match. Germline CDR1 SGHDT, CDR2 YYEEEE. CDR3 length equals 14 residues. CDR3 in DNA: TGTGCCAGCACCCCGGGACAGGGGCATTCACCCCTCCACTTT. It encodes CASTPGQGHSPLHF.

This clone was recorded once. The chain joins TRBV27 to TRBJ2-1; a possible D gene is TRBD2 (6 bases). The V end was cut by 5 bases, the J end by 10 bases, with 15 bases between. The length of the CDR3 is 13 residues. Germline V gives CDR1 MNHEY, CDR2 SMNVEV (reference sequence). CDR3 DNA: TGTGCCAGCAGTCCCATGGGGGGAGTCGAGCAGTTCTTC. Translated: CASSPMGGVEQFF.

J is TRBJ2-7 and V is TRBV5-3; 8 nucleotides line up with TRBD2. TRBV5-3 is an ORF; its function is uncertain. The V and J ends lost 3 bases and 6 bases, in that order; junction bases with no gene match: 14. The CDR3 is 16 amino acids. This CDR3 is CARSYSPPGTRGEQYF. CDR3 bases: TGTGCCAGAAGCTACTCCCCTCCCGGGACTAGAGGCGAGCAGTACTTC.